The 16 T cell receptor beta chains below come from one sample, sequenced in a study of blood T cell repertoires in COVID-19. Here immunoSEQ multiplex PCR was the method, and the copy in TCRdb shows in-frame clones only, minus some. Of 160,000 or so clones listed, approximately 93% are singletons. The source material was peripheral blood. These receptor sequences come from a woman aged 55-70 years with COVID-19, enrolled during active disease.

The chain combines TRBV27 with TRBJ1-1; D is possibly TRBD1 (5 bases). The germline gives CDR1 MNHEY, CDR2 SMNVEV (reference sequence). The V end was cut by 3 bases, the J end by 6 bases, with 17 bases between. The CDR3 extends over 15 amino acids. Written as DNA, the CDR3 is TGTGCCAGCAGTTTTCTTGGCGGGGGAAGGGCTGAAGCTTTCTTT. It specifies CASSFLGGGRAEAFF.

J is TRBJ2-7 and V is TRBV14, with TRBD1 matching 7 bases. V lost 4 bases and J lost 0; bases outside the gene matches: 6. Germline V gene sequence: CDR1 SGHDN, CDR2 FVKESK. This CDR3 has 15 amino acids. The CDR3 DNA sequence: TGTGCCAGCAGCCCCCTGGCAGGGGGCTCCTACGAGCAGTACTTC. This codes for CASSPLAGGSYEQYF.

The rearrangement joins TRBV4-2 to TRBJ2-3, with D perhaps matching TRBD2 (5 bases). V lost 4 bases and J lost 6, with 20 bases in between. The CDR3 contains 16 residues. Germline loops: CDR1 LGHNA, CDR2 YNFKEQ. CDR3 sequence: CASSRSGGQTGDTQYF. The CDR3 DNA is TGTGCCAGCAGCCGTTCTGGCGGGCAAACGGGGGATACGCAGTATTTT.

This chain joins TRBV9 and TRBJ2-1, with D tentatively TRBD2 (7 bases). The ends were cut back, 1 base at V and 5 bases at J, with 28 bases in the middle. The CDR3 sequence is 20 residues long. Per the germline V gene, CDR1 is SGDLS and CDR2 is YYNGEE. CDR3 protein: CASSVRASRRGGGGDNEQFF. The CDR3 nucleotides are TGTGCCAGCAGCGTAAGGGCTAGTCGGAGGGGGGGCGGTGGAGACAATGAGCAGTTCTTC.

The chain employs TRBV27 and TRBJ2-7; D uncertain. The CDR3 has 13 amino acids. Germline CDR1 reads MNHEY; CDR2 reads SMNVEV (reference sequence). V lost 3 bases to trimming and J lost 2 bases, with 8 bases between them. The DNA for the CDR3 is TGTGCCAGCAGTTTGGCGGCAGCCTACGAGCAGTACTTC. Translating gives CASSLAAAYEQYF.

This clone was seen a single time. The chain recombines TRBV5-1 with TRBJ1-4, with 9 bases matching TRBD1. V was pared by 4 bases and J by 4 bases, with 8 bases of the junction left unmatched. The CDR3 is 16 residues long. The germline V gene has CDR1 SGHRS and CDR2 YFSETQ. For the CDR3, the DNA is TGCGCCAGCAGCCCTGGACAGGGGATTAGTAATGAAAAACTGTTTTTT. The encoded protein is CASSPGQGISNEKLFF.

The V call is TRBV19, the J call TRBJ1-5; possibly TRBD1 for D (6 bases). The CDR3 totals 16 residues. The V end was cut by 6 bases, the J end by 1 base, with 16 bases between. Germline lookup yields CDR1 LNHDA and CDR2 SQIVND (reference sequence). This CDR3 is CASSTGGTSSNQPQHF. The CDR3 DNA is TGTGCCAGTAGCACCGGTGGGACATCGAGCAATCAGCCCCAGCATTTT.

The genes are TRBV2 and TRBJ2-7; D is unresolved. Trimming stripped 2 bases from V and 7 bases from J, with 12 bases between. The CDR3 is made up of 13 amino acids. From germline, CDR1 is SNHLY and CDR2 FYNNEI. CDR3 coding DNA: TGTGCCAGCAGTGAATTGTACAGCCTAGAGCAGTACTTC. Its protein is CASSELYSLEQYF.

This sequence joins TRBV5-4 and TRBJ2-5; TRBD2 might be the D (6 bases). Trimming removed 4 bases at V and 7 bases at J, with 17 bases between. Germline CDR1 SGHNT, CDR2 YYREEE (reference sequence). The CDR3 spans 14 residues. Here the CDR3 DNA reads TGTGCCAGCAGCCCCGCGGGAACCCTGGGGACCCAGTACTTC. Translated, it gives CASSPAGTLGTQYF.

The CDR3 DNA is TGTGCCAGCAGCCAAGATCGGGGGGGCGAACAGCCCCAGCATTTT. Translated: CASSQDRGGEQPQHF. The chain is built from TRBV4-2 and TRBJ1-5; maybe TRBD1 (6 bases). The CDR3 covers 15 residues. V was clipped by 0 bases and J by 7 bases, with 13 bases between them. CDR1 is LGHNA, CDR2 YNFKEQ, per germline.

The J gene is TRBJ2-2, the V gene TRBV6-5; 9 bases are a match to TRBD1. Germline V gene data show CDR1 as MNHEY and CDR2 as SVGAGI. This CDR3 has 14 amino acids. The V and J ends lost 8 bases and 4 bases, in that order; junction bases with no gene match: 5. CDR3 amino acids: CASLQGAGTGELFF. For the CDR3, the DNA is TGTGCCAGCCTACAGGGGGCGGGCACCGGGGAGCTGTTTTTT.

To note about this clone: Other DNA sequences in this specimen translate into the identical CDR3. This sequence joins TRBV5-1 and TRBJ1-5, with D tentatively TRBD1 (6 bases). The germline V gene has CDR1 SGHRS and CDR2 YFSETQ. V lost 3 bases, J lost 6 bases, and 10 bases lay in between. The CDR3 runs 13 residues. The CDR3 nucleotides are TGCGCCAGCAGCTCACAGGGCGGTCAGCCCCAGCATTTT. It translates to CASSSQGGQPQHF.

The V gene is TRBV5-1, the J gene TRBJ2-2, with D possibly matching TRBD1 (6 bases). The germline gives CDR1 SGHRS, CDR2 YFSETQ. Between the trimmed V and J ends, which lost 4 bases and 8 bases, there was a span of 15 bases. The CDR3 is 14 amino acids. CDR3 DNA sequence: TGCGCCAGCAGCAATACAGGGTCGTCTGGGGAGCTGTTTTTT. This gives the protein CASSNTGSSGELFF.

V gene TRBV30 combines with J gene TRBJ1-2, with 10 bases fitting TRBD1. The germline V gene has CDR1 GTSNPN and CDR2 SVGIG (reference sequence). The junction had 5 bases not matched to a gene; V was cut back by 0 bases and J by 4 bases. The CDR3 has 15 residues. The CDR3 DNA reads TGTGCCTGGAGTGTAGGGACAGGGGTCAGCTATGGCTACACCTTC. It codes for CAWSVGTGVSYGYTF.

The V and J genes are TRBV4-3 and TRBJ2-1, with D uncertain. The CDR3 runs to 12 residues. Germline-derived CDR1 and CDR2 are LGHNA and YSLEER. Deletions cut 1 base from V and 7 bases from J, with 5 bases between. In nucleotides, the CDR3 is TGCGCCAGCAGCCAAGTCCCAAATGAGCAGTTCTTC. Translating gives CASSQVPNEQFF.

J is TRBJ2-5 and V is TRBV9; D is unresolved. This CDR3 comprises 14 residues. The germline gives CDR1 SGDLS, CDR2 YYNGEE. Trimming pared 0 bases from V and 4 bases from J, leaving 10 bases between. DNA for the CDR3: TGTGCCAGCAGCGTAGGCCCGCTAACAGAGACCCAGTACTTC. Translated: CASSVGPLTETQYF.